The present T cell receptor (beta chain) was sequenced within a study of blood T cell repertoires in COVID-19. Study-wide context: The samples span acute and convalescent COVID-19 from the United States, Italy and Spain. T cells, B-cell-depleted T cells, or PBMCs supplied cDNA or gDNA.

Under the authors' procedure: Estimates of nucleated cell counts were drawn from the amplification of reference gene primers. Only in-frame clones appear in the TCRdb table, and some are missing; sequencing was by immunoSEQ multiplex PCR. The DNA was the basis for D and trimming; V, J and clone size are from that table. The sample contains 130,000 to 150,000 clones, roughly four fifths of which appear only once. J was trimmed by 9 bases and V by 5 bases; bases with no gene match: 6. The CDR3 consists of 14 residues. The germline gives CDR1 MNHEY, CDR2 SVGAGI. J is TRBJ1-6 and V is TRBV6-5; 8 nucleotides align to TRBD1. The sample taken for sequencing was peripheral blood. The TCR sequence derives from a human donor in a cohort sampled during active COVID-19. The CDR3 spells CASSPGQDRSPLHF. The CDR3, as DNA: TGTGCCAGCAGTCCGGGACAGGATCGTTCACCCCTCCACTTT.